This is a list of T cell receptor beta chains from one sample in a study of cytomegalovirus exposure and HLA in healthy donors. The assay was immunoSEQ multiplex PCR, and TCRdb's table has in-frame clones only and misses some. The repertoire holds around 200,000 clones, with 75% to 85% as singletons. The specimen was PBMCs. These receptors originate from a boy aged 10-17 years in good health and CMV-seronegative. Each CDR3 is given with its conserved first and last residue. The order of the fields is J gene, D gene, V gene, CDR3 length, clone size, CDR3 DNA, CDR3 protein. A D gene is named only where the DNA matches it firmly. For some rows the clone size is stated as once, few or many, or as a class when expanded; others skip it.

j_call: TRBJ1-4; d_call: .; v_call: TRBV9; cdr3_length: 15; clone_size: .; cdr3_nt: TGTGCCAGCAGCGTAGCAGGGTCAACTAATGAAAAACTGTTTTTT; cdr3_aa: CASSVAGSTNEKLFF
j_call: TRBJ1-2; d_call: .; v_call: TRBV7-2; cdr3_length: 14; clone_size: .; cdr3_nt: TGTGCCAGCAGCTTAGTCCGGGCGGGACGAGGCTACACCTTC; cdr3_aa: CASSLVRAGRGYTF
j_call: TRBJ1-5; d_call: .; v_call: TRBV6-6; cdr3_length: 13; clone_size: .; cdr3_nt: TGTGCCAGCCTTTTTCAGAGCAATCAGCCCCAGCATTTT; cdr3_aa: CASLFQSNQPQHF
j_call: TRBJ2-3; d_call: .; v_call: TRBV6-1; cdr3_length: 16; clone_size: .; cdr3_nt: TGTGCCAGCAGTGAAGTGGGTGGGGGGGCCATGGATACGCAGTATTTT; cdr3_aa: CASSEVGGGAMDTQYF
j_call: TRBJ1-1; d_call: TRBD1; v_call: TRBV29-1; cdr3_length: 12; clone_size: .; cdr3_nt: TGCAGCGTCTGGGACAGAAACACTGAAGCTTTCTTT; cdr3_aa: CSVWDRNTEAFF
j_call: TRBJ1-1; d_call: .; v_call: TRBV19; cdr3_length: 14; clone_size: .; cdr3_nt: TGTGCCAGTAGTATAGCGGGGATGAACACTGAAGCTTTCTTT; cdr3_aa: CASSIAGMNTEAFF
j_call: TRBJ1-3; d_call: TRBD1; v_call: TRBV18; cdr3_length: 15; clone_size: .; cdr3_nt: TGTGCCAGCTCACCAGTAGGGACAGCTGGAAACACCATATATTTT; cdr3_aa: CASSPVGTAGNTIYF
j_call: TRBJ1-1; d_call: .; v_call: TRBV13; cdr3_length: 15; clone_size: few; cdr3_nt: TGTGCCAGCAGCTTAGGCGGGGAAGGGGGAAGGAGAGCTTTCTTT; cdr3_aa: CASSLGGEGGRRAFF
j_call: TRBJ1-4; d_call: .; v_call: TRBV19; cdr3_length: 15; clone_size: .; cdr3_nt: TGTGCCAGTAGTATGTCGGGGGGAACTAATGAAAAACTGTTTTTT; cdr3_aa: CASSMSGGTNEKLFF
j_call: TRBJ2-7; d_call: .; v_call: TRBV6-5; cdr3_length: 14; clone_size: .; cdr3_nt: TGTGCCAGCAGTTGGGCAGCCGACTCCTACGAGCAGTACTTC; cdr3_aa: CASSWAADSYEQYF
j_call: TRBJ2-2; d_call: .; v_call: TRBV19; cdr3_length: 13; clone_size: .; cdr3_nt: TGTGCCAGTAGTATAGACCTAGAGGGCTCTCTGTTTTTT; cdr3_aa: CASSIDLEGSLFF
j_call: TRBJ2-7; d_call: .; v_call: TRBV6-5; cdr3_length: 13; clone_size: .; cdr3_nt: TGTGCCAGCAGTTACCCAGGCACCTACGAGCAGTACTTC; cdr3_aa: CASSYPGTYEQYF
j_call: TRBJ2-3; d_call: .; v_call: TRBV7-3; cdr3_length: 15; clone_size: .; cdr3_nt: TGTGCCAGCAGCTTCGACGGACTATCTTCAGATACGCAGTATTTT; cdr3_aa: CASSFDGLSSDTQYF
j_call: TRBJ2-1; d_call: .; v_call: TRBV9; cdr3_length: 11; clone_size: few; cdr3_nt: TGTGCCAGCAGCGGAGACAATGAGCAGTTCTTC; cdr3_aa: CASSGDNEQFF
j_call: TRBJ2-7; d_call: TRBD1; v_call: TRBV4-1; cdr3_length: 17; clone_size: .; cdr3_nt: TGCGCCAGCAGCCAAGTGGGTAGACGGGACAGGGGAACCGAGCAGTACTTC; cdr3_aa: CASSQVGRRDRGTEQYF
j_call: TRBJ2-3; d_call: TRBD1; v_call: TRBV15; cdr3_length: 15; clone_size: .; cdr3_nt: TGTGCCACCAGCAAACGGGACAGGTCCACAGATACGCAGTATTTT; cdr3_aa: CATSKRDRSTDTQYF
j_call: TRBJ1-1; d_call: TRBD1; v_call: TRBV30; cdr3_length: 13; clone_size: few; cdr3_nt: TGTGCCTGGAGCCGACAGGGGGTCACTGAAGCTTTCTTT; cdr3_aa: CAWSRQGVTEAFF
j_call: TRBJ2-2; d_call: .; v_call: TRBV11-2; cdr3_length: 16; clone_size: few; cdr3_nt: TGTGCCAGCAGCTTAGGAACAGGGTATCGGACCGGGGAGCTGTTTTTT; cdr3_aa: CASSLGTGYRTGELFF
j_call: TRBJ1-1; d_call: .; v_call: TRBV9; cdr3_length: 13; clone_size: .; cdr3_nt: TGTGCCAGTCAACGGGATCTCTCCACTGAAGCTTTCTTT; cdr3_aa: CASQRDLSTEAFF
j_call: TRBJ1-5; d_call: .; v_call: TRBV9; cdr3_length: 14; clone_size: .; cdr3_nt: TGTGCCAGCAGCGTTGGGCCTTTCAATCAGCCCCAGCATTTT; cdr3_aa: CASSVGPFNQPQHF
j_call: TRBJ2-3; d_call: .; v_call: TRBV7-2; cdr3_length: 16; clone_size: .; cdr3_nt: TGTGCCAGCAGCTTAGTGTTTAGGACAGGCACAGATACGCAGTATTTT; cdr3_aa: CASSLVFRTGTDTQYF
j_call: TRBJ1-2; d_call: .; v_call: TRBV4-1; cdr3_length: 15; clone_size: .; cdr3_nt: TGCGCCAGCAGCCAAGTAGGGGCGTCGGGCTATGGCTACACCTTC; cdr3_aa: CASSQVGASGYGYTF
j_call: TRBJ1-1; d_call: TRBD1; v_call: TRBV5-8; cdr3_length: 14; clone_size: once; cdr3_nt: TGTGCCAGCAGCGAGGGACAGACGAACACTGAAGCTTTCTTT; cdr3_aa: CASSEGQTNTEAFF
j_call: TRBJ1-1; d_call: .; v_call: TRBV30; cdr3_length: 13; clone_size: once; cdr3_nt: TGTGCCTATGAGGGACACCGGGACACTGAAGCTTTCTTT; cdr3_aa: CAYEGHRDTEAFF